Below are 12 T cell receptor beta chains sequenced from a single sample in a study of T cells in Graves' hyperthyroidism and ophthalmopathy. RNA transcripts gave rise to amplified TCR beta CDR3 regions. An initial round of RT-PCR targeting the TCR CDR3 relied on the HTBI primer set. TCRdb independently ran MiXCR on the multiplex PCR reads; one entry per CDR3 protein. The sample has roughly 570,000 distinct CDR3 sequences; more than 45% are singletons. Sample: peripheral blood or thyroid tissue (not recorded which). The origin of the receptors is a woman aged 18-35 years with Graves' hyperthyroidism.

This rearrangement joins TRBV11-2 to TRBJ2-1, with D possibly matching TRBD2 (5 bases). The V end was cut by 5 bases, the J end by 3 bases, with 11 bases between. This CDR3 has 14 amino acids. Germline CDR1 and CDR2: SGHAT and FQNNGV. As DNA, the CDR3 is TGTGCCAGCAGCCCCCCGACTAACTACAATGAGCAGTTCTTC. As protein: CASSPPTNYNEQFF.

Of note for this clonotype: Given a much more abundant clone one base away, this may be a read error. V is TRBV7-2 and J is TRBJ2-7; 9 bases agree with TRBD1. V gave up 5 bases and J gave up 2 bases; unmatched junction bases: 4. The CDR3 totals 14 residues. Germline values: CDR1 SGHTA, CDR2 FQGNSA. The CDR3 coding sequence is TGTGCCAGCAGCAAGCGGGACAGGGCCTACGAGCAGTACTTC. Translated, it gives CASSKRDRAYEQYF.

Note on this clonotype: The junction shows a germline mismatch at one end, possibly a read error. The chain recombines TRBV4-1 with TRBJ2-7, with D perhaps TRBD2 (6 bases). The CDR3 sequence is 16 residues long. CDR1 MGHRA and CDR2 YSYEKL come from the germline V gene. The CDR3 loop reads CASSHGEAGTGYGQYF. The CDR3 DNA is TGTGCCAGCAGCCACGGGGAGGCGGGAACTGGGTACGGGCAGTACTTC.

The chain recombines TRBV12-3 or TRBV12-4 with TRBJ2-7; TRBD2 aligns across 14 bases. The CDR3 length is 16 residues. V gave up 6 bases and J gave up 2 bases; unmatched junction bases: 6. The CDR3 DNA reads TGTGCCAGCAGCCGCGGACTAGCGGGAGGTACCTACGAGCAGTACTTC. Translating it yields CASSRGLAGGTYEQYF.

The chain links TRBV29-1 to TRBJ1-4; D may be TRBD1 (5 bases). The CDR3 totals 13 residues. CDR1 is SQVTM and CDR2 is ANQGSEA in the germline V gene. Trimming left V 6 bases short and J 5 bases short, with 13 bases between. The chain's CDR3 is CSVARDDNEKLFF. The CDR3 DNA reads as TGCAGCGTAGCCCGGGACGACAATGAAAAACTGTTTTTT.

This clonotype was seen at least ten times. The genes are TRBV13 and TRBJ2-2, with TRBD1 matching 8 bases. This CDR3 region has 16 residues. V shed 1 base, J shed 1 base, and the junction held 2 bases outside the gene matches. The V gene's germline CDR1 is PRHDT and CDR2 FYEKMQ (reference sequence). CDR3 amino acids: CASSLETGGNTGELFF. The DNA of the CDR3 is TGTGCCAGCAGCTTAGAAACAGGGGGGAACACCGGGGAGCTGTTTTTT.

This clonotype was recorded only once. The V call is TRBV15, the J call TRBJ2-5; 10 bases line up with TRBD1. The CDR3 consists of 15 residues. The germline V gene has CDR1 LNHNV and CDR2 YYDKDF (reference sequence). The V segment lost 5 bases and the J segment 5 bases; nucleotides outside the gene matches: 8. CDR3 bases: TGTGCCACCAGCCTCGGGACAGGGGAGGTGGAGACCCAGTACTTC. Its protein is CATSLGTGEVETQYF.

The table lists this clonotype with many counts. The chain has TRBV20-1 and TRBJ1-5, with no clear D. This CDR3 contains 14 residues. Trimming left V 1 base short and J 0 bases short, with 7 bases between. Germline V gene data show CDR1 as DFQATT and CDR2 as SNEGSKA (reference sequence). The CDR3 bases are TGCAGTGCTAGAGGGGCTAATAGCAATCAGCCCCAGCATTTT. Amino acid sequence: CSARGANSNQPQHF.

The chain couples TRBV9 to TRBJ1-5; 8 bases fit TRBD1. The germline V gene has CDR1 SGDLS and CDR2 YYNGEE. This CDR3 spans 21 amino acids. V trimming: 4 bases; J trimming: 2 bases; junction bases outside the gene matches: 23. DNA for the CDR3: TGTGCCAGCAGCCCCCCCCCGACTGGACAGGGACGAACCTCCCGCAATCAGCCCCAGCATTTT. It specifies CASSPPPTGQGRTSRNQPQHF.

Of note for this clonotype: Sequence at one end of the junction differs from germline and may be a read error. The chain links TRBV20-1 to TRBJ1-6, with D perhaps matching TRBD1 (5 bases). Per germline, CDR1 DFQATT and CDR2 SNEGSKA (reference sequence). CDR3 length equals 13 residues. CDR3 amino acids: CSARGTANSPLHF. The CDR3 bases are TGCAGTGCCAGAGGGACGGCGAATTCACCCCTCCACTTT.

This clonotype has ten or more counts. The chain carries TRBV20-1 and TRBJ1-1; 8 nucleotides align to TRBD1. The CDR3 has 13 amino acids. Looked up from germline, CDR1 is DFQATT and CDR2 is SNEGSKA (reference sequence). The ends lost 6 bases at V and 5 bases at J; junction bases unmatched: 8. The CDR3, as DNA: TGCAGTGCCCCTGGACAGGGTCAGACTGAAGCTTTCTTT. Protein product: CSAPGQGQTEAFF.

J is TRBJ1-4 and V is TRBV7-6, with 7 bases that match TRBD1. V lost 8 bases, J lost 7 bases, and 7 bases stayed unmatched. CDR1 and CDR2 from the germline V gene are SGHVS and FNYEAQ. The CDR3 sequence is 13 residues long. The CDR3 protein is CASFRDSTEKLFF. The DNA of the CDR3 is TGTGCCAGCTTCCGGGACAGCACTGAAAAACTGTTTTTT.